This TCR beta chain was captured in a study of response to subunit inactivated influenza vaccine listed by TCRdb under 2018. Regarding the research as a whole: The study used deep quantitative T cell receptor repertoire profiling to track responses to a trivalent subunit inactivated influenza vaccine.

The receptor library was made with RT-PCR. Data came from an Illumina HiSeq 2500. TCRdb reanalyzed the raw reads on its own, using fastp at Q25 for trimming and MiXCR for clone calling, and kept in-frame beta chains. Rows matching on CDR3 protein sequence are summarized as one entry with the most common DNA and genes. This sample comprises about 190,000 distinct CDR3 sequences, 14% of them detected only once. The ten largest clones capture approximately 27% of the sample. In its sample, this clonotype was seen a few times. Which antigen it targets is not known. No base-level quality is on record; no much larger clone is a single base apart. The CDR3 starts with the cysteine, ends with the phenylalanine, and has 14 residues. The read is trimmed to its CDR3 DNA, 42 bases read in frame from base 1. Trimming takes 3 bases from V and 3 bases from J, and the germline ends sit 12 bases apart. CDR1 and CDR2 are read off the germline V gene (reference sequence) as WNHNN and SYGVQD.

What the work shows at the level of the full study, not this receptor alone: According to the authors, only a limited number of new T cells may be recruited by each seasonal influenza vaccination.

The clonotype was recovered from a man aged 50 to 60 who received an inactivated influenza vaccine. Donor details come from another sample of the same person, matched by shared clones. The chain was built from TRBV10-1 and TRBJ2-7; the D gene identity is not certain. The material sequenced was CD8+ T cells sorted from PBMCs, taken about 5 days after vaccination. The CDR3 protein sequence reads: CASSERTELYEQYF. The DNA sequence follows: TGCGCCAGCAGTGAACGTACGGAGCTCTACGAGCAGTACTTC.